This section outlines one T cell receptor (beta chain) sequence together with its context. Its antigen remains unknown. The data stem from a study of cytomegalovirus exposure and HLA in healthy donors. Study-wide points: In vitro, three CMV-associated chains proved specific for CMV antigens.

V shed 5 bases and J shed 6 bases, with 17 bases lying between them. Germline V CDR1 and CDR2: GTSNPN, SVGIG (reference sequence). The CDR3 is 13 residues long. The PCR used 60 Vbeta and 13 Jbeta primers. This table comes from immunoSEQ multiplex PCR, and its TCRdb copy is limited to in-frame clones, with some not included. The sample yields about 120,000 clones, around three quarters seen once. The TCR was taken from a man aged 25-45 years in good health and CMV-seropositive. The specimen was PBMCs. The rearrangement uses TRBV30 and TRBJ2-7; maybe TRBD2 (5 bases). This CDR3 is CAWGNNPAGEQYF. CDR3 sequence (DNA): TGTGCCTGGGGAAACAATCCGGCGGGCGAGCAGTACTTC.